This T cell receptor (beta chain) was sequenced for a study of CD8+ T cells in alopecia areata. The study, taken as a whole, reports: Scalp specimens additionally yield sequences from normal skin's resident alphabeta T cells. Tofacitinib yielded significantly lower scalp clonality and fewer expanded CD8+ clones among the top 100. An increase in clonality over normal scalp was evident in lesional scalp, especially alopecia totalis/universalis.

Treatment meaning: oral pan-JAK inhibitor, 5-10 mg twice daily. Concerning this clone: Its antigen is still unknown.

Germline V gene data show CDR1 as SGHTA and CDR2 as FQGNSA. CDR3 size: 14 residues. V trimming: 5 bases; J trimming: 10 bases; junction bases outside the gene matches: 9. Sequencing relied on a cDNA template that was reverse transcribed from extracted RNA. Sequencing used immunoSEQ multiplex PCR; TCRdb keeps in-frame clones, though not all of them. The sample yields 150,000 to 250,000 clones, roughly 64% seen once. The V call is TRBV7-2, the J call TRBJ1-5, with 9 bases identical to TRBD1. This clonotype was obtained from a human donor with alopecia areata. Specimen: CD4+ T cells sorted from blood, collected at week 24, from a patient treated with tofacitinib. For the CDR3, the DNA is TGTGCCAGCAGCCTAGACAGGGGGAATGGACCCCAGCATTTT. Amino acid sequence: CASSLDRGNGPQHF.